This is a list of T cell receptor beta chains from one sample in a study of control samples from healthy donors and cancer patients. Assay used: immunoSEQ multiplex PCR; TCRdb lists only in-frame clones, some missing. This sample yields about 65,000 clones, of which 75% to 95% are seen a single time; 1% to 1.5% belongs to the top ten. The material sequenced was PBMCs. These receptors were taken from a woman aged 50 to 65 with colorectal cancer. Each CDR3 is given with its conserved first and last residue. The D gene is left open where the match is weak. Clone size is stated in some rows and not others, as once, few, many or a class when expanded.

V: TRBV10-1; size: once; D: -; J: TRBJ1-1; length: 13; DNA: TGCGCCAGCAGTGAGGCGGACAACACTGAAGCTTTCTTT; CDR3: CASSEADNTEAFF
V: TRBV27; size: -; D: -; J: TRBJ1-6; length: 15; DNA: TGTGCCAGCAGATCAGGGGAAACCTATAATTCACCCCTCCACTTT; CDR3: CASRSGETYNSPLHF
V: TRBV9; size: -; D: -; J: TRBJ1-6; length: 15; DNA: TGTGCCAGCAGCGTAGGATCCCGGCGGGGCTCACCCCTCCACTTT; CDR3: CASSVGSRRGSPLHF
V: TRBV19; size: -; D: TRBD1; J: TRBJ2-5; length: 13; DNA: TGTGCCAGTACCAGGGGGCAGGAGGAGACCCAGTACTTC; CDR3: CASTRGQEETQYF
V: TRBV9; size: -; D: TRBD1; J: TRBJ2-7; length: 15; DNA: TGTGCCAGCAGCGTAGTACCACAGGGGCTCTACGAGCAGTACTTC; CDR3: CASSVVPQGLYEQYF
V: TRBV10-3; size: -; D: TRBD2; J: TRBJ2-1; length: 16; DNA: TGTGCCATCAGTTCCGCGGGGGGCAACACCTACAATGAGCAGTTCTTC; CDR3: CAISSAGGNTYNEQFF
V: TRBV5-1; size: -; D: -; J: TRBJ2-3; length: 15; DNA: TGCGCCAGCAAAGGGGACGGGGCGAACACAGATACGCAGTATTTT; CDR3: CASKGDGANTDTQYF
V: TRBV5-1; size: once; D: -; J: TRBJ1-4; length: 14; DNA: TGCGCCAGCTCCCTGGGACGTACAAATGAAAAACTGTTTTTT; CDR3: CASSLGRTNEKLFF
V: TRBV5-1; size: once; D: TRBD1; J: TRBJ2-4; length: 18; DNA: TGCGCCAGCAGCTTGGGCCCCCACAGGGGGGCAGCCAAAAACATTCAGTACTTC; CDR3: CASSLGPHRGAAKNIQYF
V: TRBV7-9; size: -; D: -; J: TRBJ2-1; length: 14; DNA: TGTGCCAGCAGCTTGACGGGCTCCTACAATGAGCAGTTCTTC; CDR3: CASSLTGSYNEQFF
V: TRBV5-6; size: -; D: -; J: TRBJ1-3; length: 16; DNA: TGTGCCAGCAGCTTGGGACAGGACTTATCTGGAAACACCATATATTTT; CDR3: CASSLGQDLSGNTIYF
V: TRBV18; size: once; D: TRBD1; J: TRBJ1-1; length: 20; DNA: TGTGCCAGCTCACCAAAAGATATTCGGGGACAGGGGTCCATGAACACTGAAGCTTTCTTT; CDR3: CASSPKDIRGQGSMNTEAFF
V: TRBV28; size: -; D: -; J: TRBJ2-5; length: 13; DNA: TGTGCCAGCAACACCCAGGGGATCGAGACCCAGTACTTC; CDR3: CASNTQGIETQYF
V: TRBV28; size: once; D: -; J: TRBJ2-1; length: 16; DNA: TGTGCCACCCTCCGCAGGGGGGCCAGCTCCTACAATGAGCAGTTCTTC; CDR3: CATLRRGASSYNEQFF
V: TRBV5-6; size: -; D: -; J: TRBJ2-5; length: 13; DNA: TGTGCCAGCAGCGGGGACCTTCAAGAGACCCAGTACTTC; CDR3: CASSGDLQETQYF
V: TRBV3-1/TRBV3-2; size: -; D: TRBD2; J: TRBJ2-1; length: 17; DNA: TGTGCCAGCAGCGCAACCTTGTCGGGACTAGCCTACAATGAGCAGTTCTTC; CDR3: CASSATLSGLAYNEQFF
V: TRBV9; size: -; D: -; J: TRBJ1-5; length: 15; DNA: TGTGCCAGCAGCGTAGGGCCAGAGAAGGGTCAGCCCCAGCATTTT; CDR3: CASSVGPEKGQPQHF
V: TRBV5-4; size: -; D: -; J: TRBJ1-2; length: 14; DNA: TGTGCCAGCAGCTTAGGGGGGATGCAGTATGGCTACACCTTC; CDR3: CASSLGGMQYGYTF
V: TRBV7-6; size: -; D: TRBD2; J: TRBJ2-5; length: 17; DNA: TGTGCCAGCAGCTCCGGGCTAGCGGGCGCGTACCAAGAGACCCAGTACTTC; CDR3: CASSSGLAGAYQETQYF
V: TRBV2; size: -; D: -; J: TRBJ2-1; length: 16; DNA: TGTGCCAGCAGACTAATAGGGGGAAGGTTATACAATGAGCAGTTCTTC; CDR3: CASRLIGGRLYNEQFF
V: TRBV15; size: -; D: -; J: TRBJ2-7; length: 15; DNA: TGTGCCACCAGCAGAGATCGGGCAGGGACCGGCGAGCAGTACTTC; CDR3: CATSRDRAGTGEQYF
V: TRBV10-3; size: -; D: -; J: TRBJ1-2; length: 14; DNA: TGTGCCATCAGTCCCGCAACGAGTAACTATGGCTACACCTTC; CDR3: CAISPATSNYGYTF
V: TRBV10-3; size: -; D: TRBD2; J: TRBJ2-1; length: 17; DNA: TGTGCCATCAGTGAGCGAGGGGGGCTAGCGGGGAACAATGAGCAGTTCTTC; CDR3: CAISERGGLAGNNEQFF
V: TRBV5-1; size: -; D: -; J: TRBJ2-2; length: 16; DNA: TGCGCCAGCAGTGAACAGGGCGACGCGAACACCGGGGAGCTGTTTTTT; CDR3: CASSEQGDANTGELFF
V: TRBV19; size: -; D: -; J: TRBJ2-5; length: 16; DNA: TGTGCCAGTAGTTCCTTGGAGGGGGTTCCCCAAGAGACCCAGTACTTC; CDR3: CASSSLEGVPQETQYF
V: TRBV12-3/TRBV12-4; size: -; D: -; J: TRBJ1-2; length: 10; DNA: TGTGCCAGCAGCCGAGGGACACCGAACTTC; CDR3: CASSRGTPNF
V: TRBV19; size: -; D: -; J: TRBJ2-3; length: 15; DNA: TGTGCCAGTAGTGCTCTCGCGGGGAGCACAGATACGCAGTATTTT; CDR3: CASSALAGSTDTQYF
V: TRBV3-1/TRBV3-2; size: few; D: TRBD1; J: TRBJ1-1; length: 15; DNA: TGTGCCAGCAGCCAACCGGGACAGGGGTATGGTGAAGCTTTCTTT; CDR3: CASSQPGQGYGEAFF
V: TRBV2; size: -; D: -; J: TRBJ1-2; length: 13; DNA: TGTGCCAGCATATCGGGTCAGGGATTGACCTACACCTTC; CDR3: CASISGQGLTYTF
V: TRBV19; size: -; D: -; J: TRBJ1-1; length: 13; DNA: TGTGCCAGCGGCGTGGGATTCAACACTGAAGCTTTCTTT; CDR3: CASGVGFNTEAFF
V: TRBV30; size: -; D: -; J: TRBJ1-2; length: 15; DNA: TGTGCCTGGAGTCCCCAAATAGACGAGAGTTATGGCTACACCTTC; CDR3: CAWSPQIDESYGYTF
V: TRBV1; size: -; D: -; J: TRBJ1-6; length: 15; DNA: TGCACCAGCAGCCATTCCGGGACAGGGCATTCACCCCTCCACTTT; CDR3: CTSSHSGTGHSPLHF
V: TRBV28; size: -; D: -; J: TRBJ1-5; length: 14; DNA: TGTGCCAGCAACGAGGAGGGTTGGAATCAGCCCCAGCATTTT; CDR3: CASNEEGWNQPQHF
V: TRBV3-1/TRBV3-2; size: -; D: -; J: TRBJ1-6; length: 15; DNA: TGTGCCAGCAGCCAAGATTTGGGGGGGAATTCACCCCTCCACTTT; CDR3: CASSQDLGGNSPLHF
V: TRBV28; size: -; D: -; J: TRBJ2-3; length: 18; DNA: TGTGCCAGCAGTTTATGGGGACTGGATGGAGGGAGTACAGATACGCAGTATTTT; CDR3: CASSLWGLDGGSTDTQYF
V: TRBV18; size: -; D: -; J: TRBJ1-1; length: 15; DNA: TGTGCCAGCTCGTTAAACGGGGCACGCTCCACTGAAGCTTTCTTT; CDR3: CASSLNGARSTEAFF
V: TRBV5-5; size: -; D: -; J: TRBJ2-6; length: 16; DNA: TGTGCCAGCAGCTTGGAACAGGCGTCTGGGGCCAACGTCCTGACTTTC; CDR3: CASSLEQASGANVLTF
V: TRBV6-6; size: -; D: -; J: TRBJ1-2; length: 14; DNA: TGTGCCAGCAGTCCGTCCGGGCTAAACTATGGCTACACCTTC; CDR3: CASSPSGLNYGYTF
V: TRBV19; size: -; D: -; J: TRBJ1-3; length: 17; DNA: TGTGCCAGTAGCATCCTTGCTGGCAGGGCTTCTGGAAACACCATATATTTT; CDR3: CASSILAGRASGNTIYF
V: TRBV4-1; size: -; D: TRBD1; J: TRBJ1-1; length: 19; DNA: TGCGCCAGCAGCCAAGAAGGACAGGGTAGAGTTTCGCGGCACACTGAAGCTTTCTTT; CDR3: CASSQEGQGRVSRHTEAFF
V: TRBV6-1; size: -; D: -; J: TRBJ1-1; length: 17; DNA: TGTGCCAGCAGTGAGGACATAGGTCGAGTGATGAACACTGAAGCTTTCTTT; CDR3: CASSEDIGRVMNTEAFF
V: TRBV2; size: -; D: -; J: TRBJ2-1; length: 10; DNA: TGTGCCAGCCTCAGGAATGAGCAGTTCTTC; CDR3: CASLRNEQFF
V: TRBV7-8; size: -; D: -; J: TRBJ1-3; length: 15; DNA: TGTGCCAGCAGCTTGGGCTCTAGCTCTGGAAACACCATATATTTT; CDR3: CASSLGSSSGNTIYF
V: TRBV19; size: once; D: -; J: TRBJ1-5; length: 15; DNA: TGTGCCAGTAGTATGTCTGGCAGGGGCAATCAGCCCCAGCATTTT; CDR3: CASSMSGRGNQPQHF
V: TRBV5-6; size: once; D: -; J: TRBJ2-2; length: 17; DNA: TGTGCCAGCAGCAAAGACTGGGACACCTCGAACACCGGGGAGCTGTTTTTT; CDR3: CASSKDWDTSNTGELFF
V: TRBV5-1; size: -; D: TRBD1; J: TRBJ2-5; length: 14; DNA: TGCGCCAGCAGCTCGGGACAGGGAACAGAGACCCAGTACTTC; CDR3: CASSSGQGTETQYF
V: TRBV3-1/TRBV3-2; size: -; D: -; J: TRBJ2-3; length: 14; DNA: TGTGCCAGCAGCCTGGAGGGCCGCACAGATACGCAGTATTTT; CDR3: CASSLEGRTDTQYF
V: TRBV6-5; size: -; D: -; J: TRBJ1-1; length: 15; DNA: TGTGCCAGCAGTTCAAATCAGGGTCTGAACACTGAAGCTTTCTTT; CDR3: CASSSNQGLNTEAFF
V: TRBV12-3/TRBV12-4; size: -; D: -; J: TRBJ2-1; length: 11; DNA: TGTGCCAGCAGTTTGTTTCCTGAGCAGTTCTTC; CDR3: CASSLFPEQFF
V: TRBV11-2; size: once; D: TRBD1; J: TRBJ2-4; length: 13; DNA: TGTGCCAGCAGCTTCACAGGGGAAAACATTCAGTACTTC; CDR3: CASSFTGENIQYF
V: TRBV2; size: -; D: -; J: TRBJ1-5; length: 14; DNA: TGTGCCAGCACCTCGACAGATTCATATCAGCCCCAGCATTTT; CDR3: CASTSTDSYQPQHF
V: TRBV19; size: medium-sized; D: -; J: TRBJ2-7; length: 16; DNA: TGTGCCAGTAGTGATGGGGGGACACAGGGCACCTACGAGCAGTACTTC; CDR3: CASSDGGTQGTYEQYF
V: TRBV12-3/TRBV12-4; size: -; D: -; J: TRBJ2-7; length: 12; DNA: TGTGCCAGCAGTTTTGCTCGGTACGAGCAGTACTTC; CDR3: CASSFARYEQYF
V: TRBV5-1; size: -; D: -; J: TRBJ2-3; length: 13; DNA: TGCGCCAGCAGCACCGGTGGCACAGATACGCAGTATTTT; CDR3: CASSTGGTDTQYF
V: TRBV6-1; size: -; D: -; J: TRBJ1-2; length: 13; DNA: TGTGCCAGCAGTGAAGCGCAAGGTTGGGGCTACACCTTC; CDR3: CASSEAQGWGYTF
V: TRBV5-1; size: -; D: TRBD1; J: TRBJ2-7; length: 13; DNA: TGCGCCAGCAGCTTGGAACAGGGGCGGGAGCAGTACTTC; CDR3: CASSLEQGREQYF
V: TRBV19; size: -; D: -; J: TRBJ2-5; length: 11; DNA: TGTGCCAGTAGTATCCGGGAGACCCAGTACTTC; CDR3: CASSIRETQYF
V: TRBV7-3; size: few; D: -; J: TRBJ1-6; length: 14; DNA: TGTGCCAGCAGCTTGGAGGGATCGATTTCACCCCTCCACTTT; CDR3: CASSLEGSISPLHF
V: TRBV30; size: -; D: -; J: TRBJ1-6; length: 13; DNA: TGTGCCTGGGATAGCTCCTATAATTCACCCCTCCACTTT; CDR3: CAWDSSYNSPLHF